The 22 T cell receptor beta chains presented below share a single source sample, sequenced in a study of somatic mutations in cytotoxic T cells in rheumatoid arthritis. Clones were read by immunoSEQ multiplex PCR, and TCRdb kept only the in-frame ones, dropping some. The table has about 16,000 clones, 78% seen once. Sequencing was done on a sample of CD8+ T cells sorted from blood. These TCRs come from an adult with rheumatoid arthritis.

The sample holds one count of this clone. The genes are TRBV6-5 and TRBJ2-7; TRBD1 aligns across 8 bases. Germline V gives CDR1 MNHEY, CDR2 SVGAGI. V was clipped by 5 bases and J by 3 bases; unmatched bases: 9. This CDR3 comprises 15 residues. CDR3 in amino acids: CASSHGQGALYEQYF. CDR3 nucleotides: TGTGCCAGCAGTCACGGACAGGGCGCGCTCTACGAGCAGTACTTC.

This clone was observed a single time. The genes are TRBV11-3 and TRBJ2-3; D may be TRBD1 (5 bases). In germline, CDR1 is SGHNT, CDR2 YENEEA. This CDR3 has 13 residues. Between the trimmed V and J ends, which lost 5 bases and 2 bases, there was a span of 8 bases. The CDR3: CASSRTSTDTQYF. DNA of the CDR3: TGTGCCAGCAGCAGGACATCCACAGATACGCAGTATTTT.

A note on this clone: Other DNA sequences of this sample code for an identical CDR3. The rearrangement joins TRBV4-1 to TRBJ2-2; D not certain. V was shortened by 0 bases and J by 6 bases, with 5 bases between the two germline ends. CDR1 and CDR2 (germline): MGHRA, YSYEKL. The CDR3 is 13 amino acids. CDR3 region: CASSQDLAGELFF. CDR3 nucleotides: TGCGCCAGCAGCCAAGATTTAGCCGGGGAGCTGTTTTTT.

CDR3 bases: TGTGCCAGCAGCTTACCAGGGACGGATTTCTATGGCTACACCTTC. This sequence encodes CASSLPGTDFYGYTF. The chain employs TRBV7-2 and TRBJ1-2, with a possible D match to TRBD1 (5 bases). Deletions cut 2 bases from V and 4 bases from J, with 14 bases between. Germline V gene data show CDR1 as SGHTA and CDR2 as FQGNSA. The CDR3 has 15 residues.

The CDR3 reads CASSLEADRNFYNEQFF. CDR3 nucleotide sequence: TGTGCCAGCAGCTTAGAAGCGGACCGGAATTTCTACAATGAGCAGTTCTTC. The rearrangement joins TRBV13 to TRBJ2-1, with TRBD2 as a possible D gene (5 bases). V gave up 1 base and J gave up 3 bases, with 16 bases separating them. Germline V gene lookup returns CDR1 PRHDT and CDR2 FYEKMQ (reference sequence). The CDR3 contains 17 residues.

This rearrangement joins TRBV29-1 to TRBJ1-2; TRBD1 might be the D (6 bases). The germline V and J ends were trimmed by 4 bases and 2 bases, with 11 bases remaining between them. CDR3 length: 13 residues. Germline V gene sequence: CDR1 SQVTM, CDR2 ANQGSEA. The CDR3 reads CSVVGGGNYGYTF. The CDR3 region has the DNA TGCAGCGTTGTGGGAGGGGGAAACTATGGCTACACCTTC.

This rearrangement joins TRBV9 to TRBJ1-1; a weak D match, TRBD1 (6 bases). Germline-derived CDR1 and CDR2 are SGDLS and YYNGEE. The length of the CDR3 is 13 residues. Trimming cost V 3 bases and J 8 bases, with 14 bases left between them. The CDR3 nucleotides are TGTGCCAGCAGCGCAGAAACAGGGAACGAAGCTTTCTTT. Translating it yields CASSAETGNEAFF.

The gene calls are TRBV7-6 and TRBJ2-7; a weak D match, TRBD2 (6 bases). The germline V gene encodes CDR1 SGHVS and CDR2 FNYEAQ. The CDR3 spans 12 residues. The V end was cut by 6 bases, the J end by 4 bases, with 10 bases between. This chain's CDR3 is CASSPAGYEQYF. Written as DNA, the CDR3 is TGTGCCAGCAGTCCGGCGGGGTACGAGCAGTACTTC.

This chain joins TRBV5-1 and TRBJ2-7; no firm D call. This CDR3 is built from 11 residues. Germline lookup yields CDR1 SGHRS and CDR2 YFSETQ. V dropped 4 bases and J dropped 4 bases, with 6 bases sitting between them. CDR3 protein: CASSGQYEQYF. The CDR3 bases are TGCGCCAGCAGCGGCCAGTACGAGCAGTACTTC.

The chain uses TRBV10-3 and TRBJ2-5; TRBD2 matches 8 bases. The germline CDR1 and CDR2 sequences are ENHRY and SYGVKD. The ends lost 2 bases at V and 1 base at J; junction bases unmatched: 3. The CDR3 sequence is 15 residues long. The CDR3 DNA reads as TGTGCCATCAGTGAGAGCGGGGGCTCCCAAGAGACCCAGTACTTC. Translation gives CAISESGGSQETQYF.

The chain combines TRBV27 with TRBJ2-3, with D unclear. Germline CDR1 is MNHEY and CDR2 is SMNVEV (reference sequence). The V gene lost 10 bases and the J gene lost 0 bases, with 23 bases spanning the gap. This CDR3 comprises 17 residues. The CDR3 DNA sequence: TGTGCCACTCAAGGTTATACCTCCTCTACTAGCACAGATACGCAGTATTTT. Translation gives CATQGYTSSTSTDTQYF.

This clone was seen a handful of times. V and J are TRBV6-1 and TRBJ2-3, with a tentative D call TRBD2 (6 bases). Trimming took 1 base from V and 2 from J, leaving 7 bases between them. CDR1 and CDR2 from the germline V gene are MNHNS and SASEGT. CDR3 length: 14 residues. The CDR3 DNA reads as TGTGCCAGCAGTGAAGGGGAGGTCACAGATACGCAGTATTTT. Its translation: CASSEGEVTDTQYF.

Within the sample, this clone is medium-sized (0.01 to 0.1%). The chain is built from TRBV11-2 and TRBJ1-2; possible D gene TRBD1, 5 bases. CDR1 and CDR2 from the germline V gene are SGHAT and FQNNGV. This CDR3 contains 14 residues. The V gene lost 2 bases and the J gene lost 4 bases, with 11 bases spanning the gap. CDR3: CASSLNSQGYGYTF. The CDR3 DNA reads TGTGCCAGCAGCTTAAACAGCCAGGGCTATGGCTACACCTTC.

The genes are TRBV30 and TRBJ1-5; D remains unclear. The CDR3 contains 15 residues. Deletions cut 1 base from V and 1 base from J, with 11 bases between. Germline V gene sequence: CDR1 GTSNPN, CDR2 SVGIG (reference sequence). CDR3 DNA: TGTGCCTGGAGTGGTGGGATACAGAGCAATCAGCCCCAGCATTTT. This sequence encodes CAWSGGIQSNQPQHF.

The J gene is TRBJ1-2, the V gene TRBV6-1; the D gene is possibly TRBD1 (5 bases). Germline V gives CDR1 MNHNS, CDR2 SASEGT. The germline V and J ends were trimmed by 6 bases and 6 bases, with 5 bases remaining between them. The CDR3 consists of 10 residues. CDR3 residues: CASRGDGYTF. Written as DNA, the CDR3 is TGTGCCAGCAGGGGGGATGGCTACACCTTC.

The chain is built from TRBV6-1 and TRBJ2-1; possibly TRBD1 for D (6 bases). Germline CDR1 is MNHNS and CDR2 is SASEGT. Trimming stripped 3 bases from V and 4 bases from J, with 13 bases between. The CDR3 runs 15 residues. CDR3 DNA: TGTGCCAGCAGTGATACAGGGAAAGGATACAATGAGCAGTTCTTC. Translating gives CASSDTGKGYNEQFF.

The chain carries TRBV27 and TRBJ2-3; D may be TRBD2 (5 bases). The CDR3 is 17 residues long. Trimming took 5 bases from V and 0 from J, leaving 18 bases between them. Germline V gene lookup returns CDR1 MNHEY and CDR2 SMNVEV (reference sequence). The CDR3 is CASSARGLLVSTDTQYF. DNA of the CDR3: TGTGCCAGCAGTGCAAGAGGGTTATTAGTTAGCACAGATACGCAGTATTTT.

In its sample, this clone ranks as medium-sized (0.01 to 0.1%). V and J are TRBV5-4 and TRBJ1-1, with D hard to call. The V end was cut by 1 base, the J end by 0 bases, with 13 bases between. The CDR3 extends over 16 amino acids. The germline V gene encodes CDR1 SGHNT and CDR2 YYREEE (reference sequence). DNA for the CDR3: TGTGCCAGCAGCTTGTTGCTGACCCAGCTGAACACTGAAGCTTTCTTT. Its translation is CASSLLLTQLNTEAFF.

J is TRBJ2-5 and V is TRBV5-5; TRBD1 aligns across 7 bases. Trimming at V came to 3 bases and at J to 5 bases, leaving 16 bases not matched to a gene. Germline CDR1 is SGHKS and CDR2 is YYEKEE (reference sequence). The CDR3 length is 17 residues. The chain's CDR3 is CASSSSFNRGMVETQYF. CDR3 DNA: TGTGCCAGCAGCTCCTCATTCAACAGGGGTATGGTCGAGACCCAGTACTTC.

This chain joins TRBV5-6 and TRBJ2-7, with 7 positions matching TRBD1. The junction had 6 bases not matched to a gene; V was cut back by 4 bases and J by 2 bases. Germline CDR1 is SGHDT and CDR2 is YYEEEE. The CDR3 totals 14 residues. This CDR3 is CASSPGTDTYEQYF. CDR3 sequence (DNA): TGTGCCAGCAGCCCAGGGACAGACACCTACGAGCAGTACTTC.

In DNA form, the CDR3 reads TGTGCCAGCAGCCTCGGTGTGGGGGGATTTGACAATCAGCCCCAGCATTTT. It yields the protein CASSLGVGGFDNQPQHF. This chain links TRBV11-2 with TRBJ1-5; possible D gene TRBD1, 5 bases. CDR1 is SGHAT, CDR2 FQNNGV, per germline. Trimming took 5 bases from V and 3 from J, leaving 20 bases between them. The CDR3 is 17 residues long.

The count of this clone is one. The CDR3 region is CASSSLGQGRSGNTIYF. CDR3 coding DNA: TGTGCCAGCAGTTCCCTAGGACAGGGGAGGTCTGGAAACACCATATATTTT. V gene TRBV27 combines with J gene TRBJ1-3; 9 bases match TRBD1. The J segment lost 1 base and the V segment lost 4 bases, leaving 8 bases of the junction unmatched. Germline V gives CDR1 MNHEY, CDR2 SMNVEV (reference sequence). CDR3 size: 17 residues.